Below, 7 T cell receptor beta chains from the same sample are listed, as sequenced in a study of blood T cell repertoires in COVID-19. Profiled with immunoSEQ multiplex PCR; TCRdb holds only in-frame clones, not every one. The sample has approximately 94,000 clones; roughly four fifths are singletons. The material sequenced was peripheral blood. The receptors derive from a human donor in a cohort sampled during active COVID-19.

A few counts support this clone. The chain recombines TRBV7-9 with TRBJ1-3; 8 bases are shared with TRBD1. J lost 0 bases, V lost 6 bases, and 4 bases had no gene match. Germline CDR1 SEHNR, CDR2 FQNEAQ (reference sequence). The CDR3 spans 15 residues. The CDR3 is CASRSTGGSGNTIYF. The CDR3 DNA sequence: TGTGCCAGCAGGTCCACAGGGGGCTCTGGAAACACCATATATTTT.

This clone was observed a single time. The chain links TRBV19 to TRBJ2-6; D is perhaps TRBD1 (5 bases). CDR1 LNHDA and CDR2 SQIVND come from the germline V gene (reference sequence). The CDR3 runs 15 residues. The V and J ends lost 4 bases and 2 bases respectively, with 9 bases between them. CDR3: CASSSREPGANVLTF. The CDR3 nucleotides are TGTGCCAGTAGTAGCAGGGAACCTGGGGCCAACGTCCTGACTTTC.

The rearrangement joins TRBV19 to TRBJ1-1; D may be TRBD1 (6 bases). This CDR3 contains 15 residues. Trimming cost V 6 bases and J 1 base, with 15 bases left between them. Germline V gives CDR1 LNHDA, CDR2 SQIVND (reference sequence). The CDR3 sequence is CASRAGAPSNTEAFF. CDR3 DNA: TGTGCCAGTAGGGCAGGGGCTCCTTCGAACACTGAAGCTTTCTTT.

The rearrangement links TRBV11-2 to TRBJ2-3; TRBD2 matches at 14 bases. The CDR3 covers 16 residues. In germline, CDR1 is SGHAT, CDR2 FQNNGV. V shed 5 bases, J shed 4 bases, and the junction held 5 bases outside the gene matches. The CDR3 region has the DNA TGTGCCAGCAGCCCCCGACTAGCGGGGGGGCCAGATACGCAGTATTTT. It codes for CASSPRLAGGPDTQYF. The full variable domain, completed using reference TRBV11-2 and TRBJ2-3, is EAGVAQSPRYKIIEKRQSVAFWCNPISGHATLYWYQQILGQGPKLLIQFQNNGVVDDSQLPKDRFSAERLKGVDSTLKIQPAKLEDSAVYLCASSPRLAGGPDTQYFGPGTRLTVL.

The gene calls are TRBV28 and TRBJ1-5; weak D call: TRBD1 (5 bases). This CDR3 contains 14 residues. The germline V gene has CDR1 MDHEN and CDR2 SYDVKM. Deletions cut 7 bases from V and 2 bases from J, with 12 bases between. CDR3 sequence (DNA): TGTGCCAGCACTCTGACAGAGGGCAATCAGCCCCAGCATTTT. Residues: CASTLTEGNQPQHF. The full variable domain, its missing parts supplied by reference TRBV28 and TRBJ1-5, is DVKVTQSSRYLVKRTGEKVFLECVQDMDHENMFWYRQDPGLGLRLIYFSYDVKMKEKGDIPEGYSVSREKKERFSLILESASTNQTSMYLCASTLTEGNQPQHFGDGTRLSIL.

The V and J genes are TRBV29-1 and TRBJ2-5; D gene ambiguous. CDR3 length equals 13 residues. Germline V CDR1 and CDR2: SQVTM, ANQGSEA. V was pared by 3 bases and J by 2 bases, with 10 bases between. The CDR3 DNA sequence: TGCAGCGTTGATCTTGGCAGACAAGAGACCCAGTACTTC. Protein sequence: CSVDLGRQETQYF.

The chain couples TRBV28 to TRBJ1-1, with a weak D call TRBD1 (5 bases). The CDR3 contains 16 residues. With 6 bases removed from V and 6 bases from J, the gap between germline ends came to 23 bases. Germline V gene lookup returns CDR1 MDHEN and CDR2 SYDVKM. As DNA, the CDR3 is TGTGCCAGCAGGACTCTAAGGACCGGGGGGTTAGCTGAAGCTTTCTTT. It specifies CASRTLRTGGLAEAFF.